This TCR beta chain was obtained from a study of cytomegalovirus exposure and HLA in healthy donors. As for this clone: Its antigen is as yet unknown.

PCR amplification relied on 60 Vbeta primers (plus 13 Jbeta primers). Assay: immunoSEQ multiplex PCR; the TCRdb copy retains only in-frame clones and omits some. The sample includes 160,000 or so clones, around four fifths seen only once; the top ten take around 1.3%. General study points: The study designated 160 or so TCR beta chains cytomegalovirus-associated.

Germline CDR1 is LNHDA and CDR2 is SQIVND (reference sequence). The length of the CDR3 is 15 residues. J gave up 2 bases and V 6 bases, and 10 bases lay outside the gene matches. The rearrangement joins TRBV19 to TRBJ2-7, with 7 bases lining up with TRBD1. Sequenced: PBMCs. The clonotype was recovered from a woman aged 50 to 65 in good health and CMV-seronegative. CDR3 region: CASRIGVGQTYEQYF. The CDR3 nucleotides read TGTGCCAGTAGAATCGGAGTGGGACAGACCTACGAGCAGTACTTC.